This T cell receptor beta chain was sequenced in a study of blood T cell repertoires in COVID-19. Study summary: Collection of acute and convalescent COVID-19 samples took place in the United States, Italy and Spain. Sources were T cells, B-cell-depleted T cells, or PBMCs; the material itself was cDNA or gDNA.

Original handling: For nucleated cells, counts were estimated from reference gene primer amplification. Generated by immunoSEQ multiplex PCR, the TCRdb table keeps only in-frame clones and is missing some. V, J and clone size derive from that table, while D and trimming were established from the DNA sequence. The table lists 100,000 or so clones, roughly 77% of them singletons. The CDR3 totals 13 residues. CDR1 is SGHAT, CDR2 FQNNGV, per germline. V was trimmed by 5 bases and J by 0 bases, leaving 6 bases between them. The sequenced material came from peripheral blood. The chain uses TRBV11-2 and TRBJ2-3; D not certain. The receptor was derived from a human donor in a cohort sampled during active COVID-19. The CDR3 here is CASSPGSTDTQYF. The DNA of the CDR3 is TGTGCCAGCAGCCCAGGTAGCACAGATACGCAGTATTTT.